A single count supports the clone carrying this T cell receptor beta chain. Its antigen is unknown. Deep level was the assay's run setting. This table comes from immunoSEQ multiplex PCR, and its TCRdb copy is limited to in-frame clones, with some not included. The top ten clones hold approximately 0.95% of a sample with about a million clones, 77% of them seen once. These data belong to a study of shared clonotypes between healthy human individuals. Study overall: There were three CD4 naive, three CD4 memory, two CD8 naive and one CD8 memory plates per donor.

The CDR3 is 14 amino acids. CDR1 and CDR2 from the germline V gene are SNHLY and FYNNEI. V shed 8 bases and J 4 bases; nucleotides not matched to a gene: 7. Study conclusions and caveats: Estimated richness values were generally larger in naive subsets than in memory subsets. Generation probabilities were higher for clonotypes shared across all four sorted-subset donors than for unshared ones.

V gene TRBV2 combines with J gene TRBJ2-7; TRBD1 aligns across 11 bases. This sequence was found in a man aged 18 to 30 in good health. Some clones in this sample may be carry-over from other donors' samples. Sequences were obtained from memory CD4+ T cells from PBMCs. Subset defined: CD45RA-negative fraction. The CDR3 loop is CASAPGTGGYEQYF. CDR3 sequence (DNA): TGTGCCAGCGCCCCCGGGACAGGGGGTTACGAGCAGTACTTC. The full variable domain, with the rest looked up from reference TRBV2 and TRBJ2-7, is EPEVTQTPSHQVTQMGQEVILRCVPISNHLYFYWYRQILGQKVEFLVSFYNNEISEKSEIFDDQFSVERPDGSNFTLKIRSTKLEDSAMYFCASAPGTGGYEQYFGPGTRLTVT.